Following are 32 T cell receptor beta chains from one sample sequenced in a study of CD4 T cells in relation to SARS-CoV-2 and coronaviruses. Sequencing used immunoSEQ multiplex PCR; TCRdb keeps in-frame clones, though not all of them. The sample comprises approximately 25,000 clones, about 79% of which are singletons, and 20% to 25% rests with the top ten. Their antigen targets remain unknown. Before the COVID-19 pandemic, during about 2011-2019, CD4+ T cells were taken from unexposed donors. CD4+ T cells were isolated from the cells after around eleven days of culture. The source material was CD4+ T cells from PBMCs, cultured in vitro. These receptors all stem from a human donor in good health.

The J gene is TRBJ2-5, the V gene TRBV5-6; either TRBD1 or TRBD2 may fit D (7 bases each). Per germline, CDR1 SGHDT and CDR2 YYEEEE. V gave up 5 bases and J gave up 5 bases, with 25 bases separating them. CDR3 length: 17 amino acids. CDR3 sequence: CASSSQGTGGGYETQYF. Here the CDR3 DNA reads TGTGCCAGCAGTTCACAGGGGACTGGCGGGGGTTATGAGACCCAGTACTTC.

V is TRBV29-1 and J is TRBJ1-1; TRBD1 aligns across 7 bases. Germline V gene sequence: CDR1 SQVTM, CDR2 ANQGSEA. V lost 7 bases to trimming and J lost 0 bases; unmatched junction nucleotides: 8. CDR3 length: 14 amino acids. CDR3 in amino acids: CSGGGQPLNTEAFF. The DNA for the CDR3 is TGCAGCGGAGGGGGACAGCCCTTGAACACTGAAGCTTTCTTT.

This clone has just one count. The CDR3 reads CASSVGGGRSYNEQFF. The CDR3 DNA is TGTGCCAGCAGCGTAGGAGGGGGCAGGTCCTACAATGAGCAGTTCTTC. The rearrangement links TRBV9 to TRBJ2-1, with 7 nucleotides matching TRBD1. The junction had 4 bases not matched to a gene; V was cut back by 0 bases and J by 1 base. Germline V lookup: CDR1 SGDLS, CDR2 YYNGEE. This CDR3 contains 16 residues.

V is TRBV7-2 and J is TRBJ2-5; D remains unclear. The V and J ends lost 1 base and 5 bases respectively, with 5 bases between them. CDR1 is SGHTA, CDR2 FQGNSA, per germline. The CDR3 is 12 residues long. The CDR3 here is CASSLVTETQYF. The CDR3 region has the DNA TGTGCCAGCAGCTTAGTCACGGAGACCCAGTACTTC.

This clone showed up just a few times. The chain employs TRBV10-1 and TRBJ2-3, with 9 bases that match TRBD2. Losses at the gene ends were 0 bases for V and 4 bases for J; bases not matched to a gene: 8. The germline V gene encodes CDR1 WNHNN and CDR2 SYGVQD (reference sequence). The CDR3 is 17 amino acids. The chain's CDR3 is CASSESTSGGSADTQYF. The CDR3 DNA reads TGCGCCAGCAGTGAGTCTACCAGCGGGGGGAGCGCAGATACGCAGTATTTT.

This chain connects TRBV5-1 to TRBJ1-3; D is ambiguous. Germline V gene sequence: CDR1 SGHRS, CDR2 YFSETQ. Trimming took off 4 bases at V and 4 bases at J, with 12 bases between the two ends. This CDR3 is 14 amino acids long. In DNA, the CDR3 is TGCGCCAGCAGCGGATCAGGAGGCGGAAACACCATATATTTT. Translated: CASSGSGGGNTIYF.

The CDR3 reads CASRPIGTGYGYTF. The CDR3 coding sequence is TGTGCCAGCAGACCGATCGGGACGGGCTATGGCTACACCTTC. The chain uses TRBV6-6 and TRBJ1-2; D might be TRBD1 (5 bases). Germline V gene sequence: CDR1 MNHNY, CDR2 SVGAGI (reference sequence). Between the trimmed V and J ends, which lost 6 bases and 4 bases, there was a span of 15 bases. The CDR3 length is 14 residues.

The count of this clone is one. J is TRBJ1-5 and V is TRBV19, with 8 bases fitting TRBD1. The CDR3 sequence is 15 residues long. Losses at the gene ends were 4 bases for V and 4 bases for J; bases not matched to a gene: 6. Germline V lookup: CDR1 LNHDA, CDR2 SQIVND (reference sequence). The CDR3 spells CASSTGQGGNQPQHF. CDR3 DNA sequence: TGTGCCAGTAGTACTGGACAGGGCGGGAATCAGCCCCAGCATTTT.

There are a few counts of this clone. This chain connects TRBV2 to TRBJ1-1; D may be TRBD1 (6 bases). This CDR3 has 14 amino acids. Germline CDR1 is SNHLY and CDR2 is FYNNEI. Deletions cut 6 bases from V and 1 base from J, with 12 bases between. This chain's CDR3 is CASSRRGQNTEAFF. The CDR3 region has the DNA TGTGCCAGCAGCCGACGGGGACAGAACACTGAAGCTTTCTTT.

This chain joins TRBV19 and TRBJ2-2; no reliable D call. Trimming removed 6 bases from V and 6 bases from J, with 11 bases in between. The CDR3 totals 13 residues. Germline CDR1 LNHDA, CDR2 SQIVND (reference sequence). The CDR3 region has the DNA TGTGCCAGTAGCTCAGGTCGGGCCGGGGAGCTGTTTTTT. This translates into CASSSGRAGELFF.

The V call is TRBV18, the J call TRBJ1-5; D not resolved. This CDR3 region has 14 residues. The V gene lost 2 bases and the J gene lost 4 bases, with 9 bases spanning the gap. The germline V gene encodes CDR1 KGHSH and CDR2 LQKENI. In DNA form, the CDR3 reads TGTGCCAGCTCACCAGTAGGAGGGAATCAGCCCCAGCATTTT. Protein: CASSPVGGNQPQHF.

This clone came up once. V is TRBV7-9 and J is TRBJ1-1; D is unresolved. CDR1 is SEHNR and CDR2 is FQNEAQ in the germline V gene (reference sequence). With 5 bases removed from V and 0 bases from J, the gap between germline ends came to 7 bases. There are 13 residues in the CDR3. The CDR3 DNA is TGTGCCAGCAGCAACACCATGAACACTGAAGCTTTCTTT. This sequence encodes CASSNTMNTEAFF.

The genes are TRBV5-8 and TRBJ2-7, with D uncertain. This CDR3 is 14 amino acids long. Germline CDR1 is SGHTS and CDR2 is YDEGEE. Between the trimmed V and J ends, which lost 5 bases and 1 base, there was a span of 13 bases. CDR3 bases: TGTGCCAGCAGTCGCCCATTGGCTTCCTACGAGCAGTACTTC. Amino acid sequence: CASSRPLASYEQYF.

The chain has TRBV5-4 and TRBJ2-2; 8 nucleotides line up with TRBD1. Per the germline V gene, CDR1 is SGHNT and CDR2 is YYREEE (reference sequence). CDR3 length: 15 amino acids. V gave up 1 base and J gave up 4 bases; unmatched junction bases: 3. CDR3 residues: CASSLQQGGTGELFF. The DNA of the CDR3 is TGTGCCAGCAGCTTGCAACAGGGGGGCACCGGGGAGCTGTTTTTT. Full variable domain (remainder filled in from reference TRBV5-4 and TRBJ2-2): ETGVTQSPTHLIKTRGQQVTLRCSSQSGHNTVSWYQQALGQGPQFIFQYYREEENGRGNFPPRFSGLQFPNYSSELNVNALELDDSALYLCASSLQQGGTGELFFGEGSRLTVL.

A few counts support this clone. The chain uses TRBV6-5 and TRBJ2-3; possible D gene TRBD2, 5 bases. The CDR3 sequence is 12 residues long. The ends were cut back, 2 bases at V and 8 bases at J, with 8 bases in the middle. Germline V CDR1 and CDR2: MNHEY, SVGAGI. The CDR3 nucleotides read TGTGCCAGCAGTTACAGTGGGAGTACGCAGTATTTT. It is translated as CASSYSGSTQYF.

In this sample, this clone turned up a few times. This sequence joins TRBV2 and TRBJ2-2; 8 bases are shared with TRBD1. This CDR3 region has 15 residues. Germline-derived CDR1 and CDR2 are SNHLY and FYNNEI. Trimming cost V 3 bases and J 5 bases; bases outside gene matches: 5. CDR3 sequence reads: CASSDLQGGTGELFF. The DNA of the CDR3 is TGTGCCAGCAGTGATCTACAGGGGGGTACCGGGGAGCTGTTTTTT.

The V call is TRBV11-2, the J call TRBJ1-5, with TRBD1 matching 10 bases. CDR1 and CDR2 (germline): SGHAT, FQNNGV. This CDR3 is 15 amino acids long. Trimming cost V 3 bases and J 3 bases; bases outside gene matches: 2. CDR3 protein: CASSLGQGLNQPQHF. CDR3 coding DNA: TGTGCCAGCAGCTTGGGACAGGGGCTCAATCAGCCCCAGCATTTT.

This rearrangement joins TRBV7-9 to TRBJ1-5, with a possible D match to TRBD1 (6 bases). This CDR3 has 15 amino acids. Trimming shortened V by 5 bases and J by 2 bases, and 13 bases separated the two germline ends. Germline-derived CDR1 and CDR2 are SEHNR and FQNEAQ (reference sequence). The CDR3 region is CASSQGRTGNQPQHF. In nucleotides, the CDR3 is TGTGCCAGCAGCCAAGGTAGGACAGGCAATCAGCCCCAGCATTTT.

The chain carries TRBV5-1 and TRBJ1-5, with 11 bases that match TRBD1. V was clipped by 2 bases and J by 1 base; unmatched bases: 5. Germline CDR1 SGHRS, CDR2 YFSETQ. The CDR3 spans 17 residues. In nucleotides, the CDR3 is TGCGCCAGCAGCTTAGGGACAGGGGGTGCAAGCAATCAGCCCCAGCATTTT. This translates into CASSLGTGGASNQPQHF.

Only a few counts were recorded for this clone. The V and J genes are TRBV19 and TRBJ1-5; 7 bases map to TRBD1. With V trimmed by 6 bases and J by 3 bases, 8 bases remained unmatched. This CDR3 has 15 residues. Per germline, CDR1 LNHDA and CDR2 SQIVND (reference sequence). The CDR3 DNA sequence: TGTGCCAGTAGCTTGACAGGGCGGACCAATCAGCCCCAGCATTTT. Residues: CASSLTGRTNQPQHF. Variable domain in full (rest from reference TRBV19 and TRBJ1-5): DGGITQSPKYLFRKEGQNVTLSCEQNLNHDAMYWYRQDPGQGLRLIYYSQIVNDFQKGDIAEGYSVSREKKESFPLTVTSAQKNPTAFYLCASSLTGRTNQPQHFGDGTRLSIL.

The V gene is TRBV7-9, the J gene TRBJ1-2; D possibly corresponds to TRBD1 (5 bases). The germline V and J ends were trimmed by 8 bases and 5 bases, with 9 bases remaining between them. The germline gives CDR1 SEHNR, CDR2 FQNEAQ (reference sequence). The CDR3 is made up of 11 amino acids. As DNA, the CDR3 is TGTGCCAGCGGCGGGGGTTATGGCTACACCTTC. Amino acid sequence: CASGGGYGYTF.

This clone was seen a handful of times. The V and J genes are TRBV25-1 and TRBJ2-3; D is unclear. CDR1 and CDR2 (germline): MGHDK, SYGVNS. The germline V and J ends were trimmed by 2 bases and 3 bases, with 18 bases remaining between them. This CDR3 has 17 amino acids. This chain's CDR3 is CASSEPRGRIGTDTQYF. For the CDR3, the DNA is TGTGCCAGCAGTGAACCCCGAGGTAGGATTGGGACAGATACGCAGTATTTT.

The chain joins TRBV6-2 or TRBV6-3 to TRBJ1-1; D is unresolved. The V end lost 0 bases, the J end lost 3 bases, and 8 bases lay between the germline ends. This CDR3 is built from 14 residues. Germline CDR1 and CDR2: MNHEY and SVGEGT. In nucleotides, the CDR3 is TGTGCCAGCAGTTACTCGAAATCAGACACTGAAGCTTTCTTT. This codes for CASSYSKSDTEAFF.

This clone was recorded a few times. The chain combines TRBV5-1 with TRBJ1-3; D is uncertain. Per the germline V gene, CDR1 is SGHRS and CDR2 is YFSETQ. The CDR3 extends over 15 amino acids. Trimming left V 0 bases short and J 4 bases short, with 11 bases between. The CDR3 loop is CASSLGTLLGNTIYF. The CDR3 DNA reads TGCGCCAGCAGCTTGGGAACACTTCTCGGAAACACCATATATTTT.

This clone was found a few times. CDR3 in DNA: TGTGCCAGCAGCTTCCAGGGAAATAGTGGAAACACCATATATTTT. Translated, it gives CASSFQGNSGNTIYF. This rearrangement joins TRBV7-9 to TRBJ1-3, with D perhaps TRBD1 (5 bases). Germline assignment: CDR1 SEHNR and CDR2 FQNEAQ (reference sequence). The CDR3 consists of 15 residues. V lost 3 bases and J 3 bases, leaving 12 bases between the germline ends.

V gene TRBV7-2 combines with J gene TRBJ2-1; D not resolved. The V gene's germline CDR1 is SGHTA and CDR2 FQGNSA. The length of the CDR3 is 14 residues. Deletions cut 2 bases from V and 7 bases from J, with 12 bases between. The CDR3 is CASSLSLATNEQFF. Written as DNA, the CDR3 is TGTGCCAGCAGCTTATCCCTGGCCACTAATGAGCAGTTCTTC.

The chain joins TRBV9 to TRBJ2-1, with a tentative D call TRBD1 (6 bases). Germline V gene data show CDR1 as SGDLS and CDR2 as YYNGEE. V was shortened by 4 bases and J by 3 bases, with 14 bases between the two germline ends. The CDR3 extends over 15 amino acids. The CDR3 DNA follows: TGTGCCAGCAGCACTCAAACAGGGTACTACAATGAGCAGTTCTTC. Protein: CASSTQTGYYNEQFF.

The V and J genes are TRBV5-1 and TRBJ2-2; 11 bases map to TRBD2. CDR1 and CDR2 from the germline V gene are SGHRS and YFSETQ. Germline trimming cut 5 bases from V and 2 bases from J; bases unmatched to any gene: 5. CDR3 length equals 16 residues. The chain's CDR3 is CASRPSGRINTGELFF. In DNA form, the CDR3 reads TGCGCCAGCAGGCCTAGCGGGAGGATAAACACCGGGGAGCTGTTTTTT.

The CDR3 DNA reads as TGTGCCAGCAGCGTAGGGCTAGCAGGTGGTCAAGAGACCCAGTACTTC. Translating gives CASSVGLAGGQETQYF. The chain links TRBV9 to TRBJ2-5; D possibly corresponds to TRBD2 (5 bases). CDR3 size: 16 residues. Trimming stripped 0 bases from V and 2 bases from J, with 14 bases between. Germline V gives CDR1 SGDLS, CDR2 YYNGEE.

The chain joins TRBV20-1 to TRBJ1-2; the D is unclear. Germline values: CDR1 DFQATT, CDR2 SNEGSKA (reference sequence). The CDR3 is made up of 12 amino acids. V lost 3 bases and J lost 4, with 9 bases in between. CDR3 sequence: CSASAGSYGYTF. CDR3 coding DNA: TGCAGTGCTAGTGCCGGGAGCTATGGCTACACCTTC.

The genes are TRBV3-1 (or the pseudogene TRBV3-2) and TRBJ2-7, with D perhaps matching TRBD2 (7 bases). Germline CDR1 is LGHDT and CDR2 is YNNKEL (reference sequence). There are 17 residues in the CDR3. Trimming took 0 bases from V and 3 from J, leaving 18 bases between them. The CDR3 here is CASSQEGGVRPFYEQYF. The DNA of the CDR3 is TGTGCCAGCAGCCAAGAAGGGGGGGTCAGACCTTTCTACGAGCAGTACTTC.

The chain carries TRBV29-1 and TRBJ2-5, with 12 bases fitting TRBD2. J lost 2 bases, V lost 7 bases, and 8 bases had no gene match. Germline V gene sequence: CDR1 SQVTM, CDR2 ANQGSEA. This CDR3 has 15 residues. CDR3 protein: CSAWTSGASQETQYF. In DNA form, the CDR3 reads TGCAGCGCCTGGACTAGCGGGGCTTCTCAAGAGACCCAGTACTTC.